The 20 T cell receptor beta chains below were found in one sample sequenced in a study of spatial heterogeneity in lung cancer (dated by TCRdb to between 2018 and 2020). Reading the label with the study, this specimen's time point is: sample taken at primary tumor resection. For TCR sequencing, whole RNA was extracted from tumor and nontumor lung tissue, or from cryopreserved PBMC samples, and no cell sorting was done. Receptors were amplified or captured by 5' RACE. Sequenced using a NextSeq 500. The public reads were reprocessed in TCRdb via fastp at Q25 and MiXCR, keeping in-frame beta chains. Rows with one shared CDR3 protein collapse into an entry with the most common genes and DNA. The table for this sample lists tens of thousands of distinct CDR3 sequences; approximately 8.9% of them were counted only once. Roughly 16% of the sample goes to the ten largest clones. The sample here was PBMCs, taken at surgery. These receptors originate from a female donor with early-stage non-small cell lung cancer.

This chain uses TRBV12-3 or TRBV12-4 with TRBJ2-4, with 10 bases aligning to TRBD1. The CDR3 is made up of 14 amino acids. V lost 8 bases and J lost 6; bases outside the gene matches: 7. CDR3 nucleotide sequence: TGTGCCAGCGGGGACAGGGGCCTGCCAAACATTCAGTACTTC. It encodes CASGDRGLPNIQYF.

The table lists this clonotype with a few counts. J is TRBJ1-3 and V is TRBV14; the D is unclear. CDR1 is SGHDN, CDR2 FVKESK, per germline. With 1 base removed from V and 2 bases from J, the gap between germline ends came to 12 bases. There are 16 residues in the CDR3. The CDR3 loop is CASSQVAGLPGNTIYF. The CDR3 DNA reads as TGTGCCAGCAGCCAAGTTGCAGGTTTGCCTGGAAACACCATATATTTT. Variable domain in full (rest from reference TRBV14 and TRBJ1-3): EAGVTQFPSHSVIEKGQTVTLRCDPISGHDNLYWYRRVMGKEIKFLLHFVKESKQDESGMPNNRFLAERTGGTYSTLKVQPAELEDSGVYFCASSQVAGLPGNTIYFGEGSWLTVV.

This clonotype occurred a few times. The rearrangement uses TRBV2 and TRBJ2-2; possibly TRBD1 for D (6 bases). There are 14 residues in the CDR3. The V end lost 4 bases, the J end lost 4 bases, and 10 bases lay between the germline ends. CDR1 SNHLY and CDR2 FYNNEI come from the germline V gene. CDR3 DNA: TGTGCCAGCAGTGGACAGGCGGGCACCGGGGAGCTGTTTTTT. This translates into CASSGQAGTGELFF.

This sequence joins TRBV6-5 and TRBJ1-2; 7 nucleotides line up with TRBD1. With 6 bases clipped from V and 4 bases from J, the junction kept 5 bases outside the gene matches. Germline CDR1 and CDR2: MNHEY and SVGAGI. The CDR3 is 13 residues long. The CDR3 region is CASRGSGGYGYTF. For the CDR3, the DNA is TGTGCCAGCAGGGGATCAGGGGGCTATGGCTACACCTTC.

In DNA form, the CDR3 reads TGTGCCAGCACCCCTCCCTCACCCCCCGTTGGGACTAGCGCAAAGTGGGGATATGAGCAGTTCTTC. Translation gives CASTPPSPPVGTSAKWGYEQFF. The V and J genes are TRBV7-9 and TRBJ2-1, with 10 positions matching TRBD2. CDR1 and CDR2 (germline): SEHNR, FQNEAQ (reference sequence). This CDR3 has 22 residues. Germline trimming cut 7 bases from V and 8 bases from J; bases unmatched to any gene: 32.

This clonotype was recorded a few times. The chain carries TRBV5-1 and TRBJ2-2; 14 nucleotides align to TRBD2. Looked up from germline, CDR1 is SGHRS and CDR2 is YFSETQ. The CDR3 consists of 19 residues. The ends lost 6 bases at V and 3 bases at J; junction bases unmatched: 13. The CDR3 reads CASTTSGTSGRGDTGELFF. DNA of the CDR3: TGCGCCAGCACCACTTCCGGGACTAGCGGGAGAGGGGACACCGGGGAGCTGTTTTTT.

This clonotype was seen a few times. The chain has TRBV29-1 and TRBJ2-2, with D tentatively TRBD2 (5 bases). This CDR3 has 12 residues. Germline-derived CDR1 and CDR2 are SQVTM and ANQGSEA. Trimming took off 3 bases at V and 6 bases at J, with 8 bases between the two ends. The CDR3 DNA reads as TGCAGCGTTGATTGGGGAGCCGGGGAGCTGTTTTTT. It encodes CSVDWGAGELFF.

This clonotype was recorded at least ten times. CDR3 sequence: CASSFFGGGTATNEKLFF. The CDR3 DNA sequence: TGTGCCAGCAGCTTTTTTGGTGGGGGCACTGCAACTAATGAAAAACTGTTTTTT. The genes are TRBV5-6 and TRBJ1-4; weak D call: TRBD1 (6 bases). The CDR3 runs 18 residues. The V end was cut by 2 bases, the J end by 0 bases, with 17 bases between. CDR1 is SGHDT and CDR2 is YYEEEE in the germline V gene. The complete variable domain, with remaining parts taken from reference TRBV5-6 and TRBJ1-4, reads DAGVTQSPTHLIKTRGQQVTLRCSPKSGHDTVSWYQQALGQGPQFIFQYYEEEERQRGNFPDRFSGHQFPNYSSELNVNALLLGDSALYLCASSFFGGGTATNEKLFFGSGTQLSVL.

This clonotype showed up many times. V is TRBV28 and J is TRBJ2-7; D may match TRBD1 or TRBD2 (6 bases each). Trimming removed 8 bases at V and 3 bases at J, with 11 bases between. The CDR3 loop spans 12 amino acids. The germline V gene encodes CDR1 MDHEN and CDR2 SYDVKM. For the CDR3, the DNA is TGTGCCAGCCGGGGGCGCGACTACGAGCAGTACTTC. Amino acids: CASRGRDYEQYF.

In its sample, this clonotype was seen a few times. The gene calls are TRBV20-1 and TRBJ1-1; D is unresolved. The CDR3 length is 15 residues. Germline V gene sequence: CDR1 DFQATT, CDR2 SNEGSKA (reference sequence). The germline V and J ends were trimmed by 5 bases and 4 bases, with 20 bases remaining between them. The CDR3 is CSASPGTGAVTEAFF. The CDR3 bases are TGCAGTGCTTCCCCGGGAACGGGTGCGGTCACTGAAGCTTTCTTT.

This clonotype is a singleton in its sample. The chain is built from TRBV19 and TRBJ2-2; a possible D gene is TRBD2 (6 bases). V was pared by 1 base and J by 15 bases, with 15 bases between. From germline, CDR1 is LNHDA and CDR2 SQIVND (reference sequence). The CDR3 runs to 13 residues. The CDR3 reads CASSIGDSQRVFF. Written as DNA, the CDR3 is TGTGCCAGTAGTATAGGGGACTCCCAGAGAGTGTTTTTT.

In this sample, this clonotype turned up a few times. The chain employs TRBV2 and TRBJ1-5; 11 bases line up with TRBD1. Germline CDR1 reads SNHLY; CDR2 reads FYNNEI. The V gene end was trimmed by 0 bases and the J gene end by 6 bases; junction bases not matched to a gene: 7. This CDR3 has 17 amino acids. CDR3 sequence: CASSEALGQGGGQPQHF. For the CDR3, the DNA is TGTGCCAGCAGTGAAGCGCTGGGACAGGGGGGAGGTCAGCCCCAGCATTTT.

The chain links TRBV2 to TRBJ1-1; 10 bases are a match to TRBD1. The germline V gene encodes CDR1 SNHLY and CDR2 FYNNEI. Trimming took 6 bases from V and 3 from J; bases not matched to a gene: 10. There are 16 residues in the CDR3. In DNA, the CDR3 is TGTGCCAGCAGGGGAACTTTGACAGGGGGCGACACTGAAGCTTTCTTT. Its protein product is CASRGTLTGGDTEAFF.

The table lists this clonotype with many counts. This chain joins TRBV5-1 and TRBJ1-2, with D possibly being TRBD1 (5 bases). The CDR3 extends over 11 amino acids. Germline assignment: CDR1 SGHRS and CDR2 YFSETQ. V was shortened by 4 bases and J by 6 bases, with 7 bases between the two germline ends. The CDR3 nucleotides read TGCGCCAGCAGCGGAGGGGATGGCTACACCTTC. Protein sequence: CASSGGDGYTF.

This clonotype was picked up a small number of times. Here the CDR3 reads CASSPGQASDEQFF. The CDR3 region has the DNA TGTGCCAGCAGCCCTGGACAGGCCAGTGATGAGCAGTTCTTC. This chain connects TRBV7-2 to TRBJ2-1, with 7 bases matching TRBD1. The germline CDR1 and CDR2 sequences are SGHTA and FQGNSA. The CDR3 is 14 amino acids. The V gene end was trimmed by 5 bases and the J gene end by 8 bases; junction bases not matched to a gene: 9.

This clonotype has at least ten counts. CDR3 residues: CASSLVRGTSSYEQYF. The CDR3, as DNA: TGTGCCAGCAGCTTGGTCAGGGGGACGAGCTCCTACGAGCAGTACTTC. The chain employs TRBV5-6 and TRBJ2-7; 7 nucleotides line up with TRBD1. V trimming: 0 bases; J trimming: 0 bases; junction bases outside the gene matches: 6. This CDR3 contains 16 residues. Germline assignment: CDR1 SGHDT and CDR2 YYEEEE.

This clonotype was counted ten times or more. The J gene is TRBJ2-3, the V gene TRBV28, with TRBD2 as a possible D gene (6 bases). Germline CDR1 and CDR2: MDHEN and SYDVKM. Trimming removed 7 bases at V and 1 base at J, with 9 bases between. The CDR3 is 13 amino acids. CDR3 region: CASTPGGTDTQYF. DNA for the CDR3: TGTGCCAGCACTCCGGGGGGCACAGATACGCAGTATTTT.

The sample holds many counts of this clonotype. The rearrangement uses TRBV25-1 and TRBJ2-5, with 9 bases aligning to TRBD2. Germline CDR1 is MGHDK and CDR2 is SYGVNS. After removal of 4 bases from V and 4 bases from J, the junction contained 13 bases not matched to a gene. This CDR3 has 17 residues. CDR3 sequence: CASSAPRGLAGLETQYF. The CDR3 coding sequence is TGTGCCAGCAGTGCCCCACGGGGCCTAGCGGGATTAGAGACCCAGTACTTC.

This rearrangement joins TRBV12-3 or TRBV12-4 to TRBJ1-1; the D gene is possibly TRBD1 (6 bases). V was shortened by 7 bases and J by 10 bases, with 19 bases between the two germline ends. The CDR3 contains 13 residues. The CDR3 DNA sequence: TGTGCCAGCACCCCCCAAGGGGGGGGGGTAGCTTTCTTT. It codes for CASTPQGGGVAFF.

This clonotype was found many times. The chain couples TRBV20-1 to TRBJ1-2; maybe TRBD1 (6 bases). V gave up 0 bases and J gave up 4 bases, with 15 bases separating them. The CDR3 loop spans 15 amino acids. Per germline, CDR1 DFQATT and CDR2 SNEGSKA (reference sequence). The CDR3 DNA is TGCAGTGCTAGAGATATCGGCAGGGGACTCTATGGCTACACCTTC. Translating gives CSARDIGRGLYGYTF.